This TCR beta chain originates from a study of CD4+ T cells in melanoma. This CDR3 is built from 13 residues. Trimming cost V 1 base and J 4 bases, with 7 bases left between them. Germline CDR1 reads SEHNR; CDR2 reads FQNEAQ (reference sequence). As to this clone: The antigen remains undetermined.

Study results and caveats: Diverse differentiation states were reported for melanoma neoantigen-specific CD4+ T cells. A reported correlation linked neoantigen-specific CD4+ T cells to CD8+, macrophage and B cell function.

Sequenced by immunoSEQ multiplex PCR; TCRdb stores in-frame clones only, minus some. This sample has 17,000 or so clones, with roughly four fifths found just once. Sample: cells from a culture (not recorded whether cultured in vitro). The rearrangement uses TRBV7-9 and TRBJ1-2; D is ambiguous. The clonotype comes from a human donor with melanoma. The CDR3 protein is CASSLGAAYGYTF. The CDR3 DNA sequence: TGTGCCAGCAGCTTAGGGGCGGCCTATGGCTACACCTTC.